This T cell receptor beta chain comes out of a study of graft-versus-host responses after intestinal transplantation. Background on the study: All recipients were transplanted with multivisceral, liver-intestinal, or isolated intestinal grafts.

With regard to this clone: The antigen remains unidentified.

Study results and caveats: Ileal or blood samples showed some GvH clones first, and such clones were also found in recipient marrow. Association was observed between peak circulating GvH clone levels and early post-transplant HvG declines. Those patients showing graft-donor T cell macrochimerism displayed high graft-versus-host to host-versus-graft clonal ratios in allografts.

V shed 0 bases and J shed 5 bases, with 11 bases lying between them. Germline lookup yields CDR1 SGDLS and CDR2 YYNGEE. The CDR3 totals 14 residues. Sequenced by immunoSEQ multiplex PCR; TCRdb stores in-frame clones only, minus some. The sample holds approximately 100,000 clones, roughly 93% seen once. The sequencing here drew on unstimulated CD8+ T cells sorted from spleen or lymph node cells, taken before intestinal transplant. This sequence originates from a human donor who received an intestinal transplant. V and J are TRBV9 and TRBJ1-2, with unresolved D. The CDR3 DNA sequence: TGTGCCAGCAGCGTAGGGACGGAGTTTTATGGCTACACCTTC. Its translation is CASSVGTEFYGYTF.